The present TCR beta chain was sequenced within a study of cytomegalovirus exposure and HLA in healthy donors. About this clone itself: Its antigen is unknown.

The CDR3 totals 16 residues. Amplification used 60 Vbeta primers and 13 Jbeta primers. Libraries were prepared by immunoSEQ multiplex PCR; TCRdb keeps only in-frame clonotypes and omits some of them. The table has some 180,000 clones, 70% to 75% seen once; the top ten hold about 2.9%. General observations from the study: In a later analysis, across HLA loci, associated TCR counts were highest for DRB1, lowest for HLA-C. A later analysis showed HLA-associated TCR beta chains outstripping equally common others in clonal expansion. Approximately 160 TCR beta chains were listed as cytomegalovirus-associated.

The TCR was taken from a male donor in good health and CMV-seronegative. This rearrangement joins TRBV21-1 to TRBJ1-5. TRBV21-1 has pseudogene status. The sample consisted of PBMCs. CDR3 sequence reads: CARLIGGKRPNQPQHF. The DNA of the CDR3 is TGTGCCAGACTCATTGGGGGGAAAAGGCCCAATCAGCCCCAGCATTTT.